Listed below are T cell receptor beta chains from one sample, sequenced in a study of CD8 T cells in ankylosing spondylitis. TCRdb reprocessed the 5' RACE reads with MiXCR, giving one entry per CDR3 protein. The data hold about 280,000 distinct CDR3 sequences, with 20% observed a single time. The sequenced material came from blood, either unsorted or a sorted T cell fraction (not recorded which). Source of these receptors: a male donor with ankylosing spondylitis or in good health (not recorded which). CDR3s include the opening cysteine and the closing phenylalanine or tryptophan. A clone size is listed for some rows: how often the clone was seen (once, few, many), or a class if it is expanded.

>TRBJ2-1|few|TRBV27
CASSSGQPEQFF
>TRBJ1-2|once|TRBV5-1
CASSGQPEGYAYTF
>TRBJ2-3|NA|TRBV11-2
CASSLDLSGGLDTQYF
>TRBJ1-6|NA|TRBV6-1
CASSTGQGGYSPLHF
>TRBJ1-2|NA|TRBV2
CASSRDTAANYGYTF
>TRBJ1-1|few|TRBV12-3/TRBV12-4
CASTRTGLNTEAFF
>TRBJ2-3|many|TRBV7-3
CASSSGQGGDTQYF
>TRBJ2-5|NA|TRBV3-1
CASSSRIAGLRGETQYF
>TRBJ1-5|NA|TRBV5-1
CASSPPSRPQHF
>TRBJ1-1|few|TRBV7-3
CASSLNRNTEAFF
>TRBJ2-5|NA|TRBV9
CASSAVTGSWGETQYF
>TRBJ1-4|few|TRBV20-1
CSARAPAGGGPHGKLFF
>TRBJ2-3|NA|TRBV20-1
CSARLVDTQYF
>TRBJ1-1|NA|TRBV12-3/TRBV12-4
CASNIRANRNTEAFF
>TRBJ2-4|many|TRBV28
CASGRTSGSKTIQYF
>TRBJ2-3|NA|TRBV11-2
CASSRLAGVDTQYF
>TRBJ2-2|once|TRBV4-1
CASSQDRITGELFF
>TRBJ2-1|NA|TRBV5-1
CASSSGTSWQFF
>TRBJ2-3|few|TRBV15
CATSRVTGEADTQYF
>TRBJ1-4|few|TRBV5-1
CASSLQGARDEKLFF
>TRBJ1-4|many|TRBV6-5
CASSYSGSGDEKLFF
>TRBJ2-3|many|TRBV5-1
CASSPHESSITDTQYF
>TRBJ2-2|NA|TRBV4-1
CASSRLTVAANTGELFF
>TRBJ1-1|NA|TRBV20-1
CSATDRENTEAFF
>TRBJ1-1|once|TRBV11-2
CASSRLSVGRLNTEAFF
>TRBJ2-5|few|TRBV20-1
CSARDQGVGGETQYF
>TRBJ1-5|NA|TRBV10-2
CASSESYGGQSQHF
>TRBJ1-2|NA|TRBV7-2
CASSLAHTGANYGYTF
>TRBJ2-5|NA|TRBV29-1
CSAGPDRDQYF
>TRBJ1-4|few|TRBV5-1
CASSRDRSNEKLFF
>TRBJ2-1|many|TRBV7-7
CASSSDSHNEQFF
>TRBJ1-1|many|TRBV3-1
CASSQDRLTEAFF
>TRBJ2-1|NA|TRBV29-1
CSVEDPGWGNEQFF
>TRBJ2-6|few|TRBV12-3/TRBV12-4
CASSLGGLMTNVLTF
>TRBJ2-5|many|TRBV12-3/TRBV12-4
CASTRGSKTQYF
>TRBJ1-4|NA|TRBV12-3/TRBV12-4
CASSSRDISEKLFF
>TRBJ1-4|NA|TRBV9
CASSASLAGSRLFF
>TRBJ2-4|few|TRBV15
CATSRDGRGFNIQYF
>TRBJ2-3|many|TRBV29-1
CSVRRNTGQGRITDTQYF
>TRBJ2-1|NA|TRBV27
CASSSDRVSYNEQFF
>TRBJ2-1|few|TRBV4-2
CASSQDGRQPNEQFF
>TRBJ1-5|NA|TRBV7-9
CASSLNSNQPQHF
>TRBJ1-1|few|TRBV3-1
CASSQETNTEAFF
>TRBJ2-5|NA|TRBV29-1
CSVGQGLGTQYF